One sample yielded the 32 T cell receptor beta chains listed below, sequenced in a study of blood T cell repertoires in COVID-19. Using immunoSEQ multiplex PCR, the repertoire was profiled, and TCRdb retains in-frame clones only, with some absent. The sample contains approximately 130,000 clones, 75% to 90% of which appear only once. Material: peripheral blood. The receptors come from a man between 70 and 80 years old with active or convalescent COVID-19.

The V and J genes are TRBV6-5 and TRBJ2-5; D remains ambiguous. In germline, CDR1 is MNHEY, CDR2 SVGAGI. V lost 0 bases, J lost 5 bases, and 10 bases lay in between. The CDR3 has 14 residues. CDR3 sequence (DNA): TGTGCCAGCAGTTACTCGAGCTCACCCGAGACCCAGTACTTC. This codes for CASSYSSSPETQYF.

The table lists this clone with a count of one. This chain joins TRBV28 and TRBJ1-1; D call uncertain. This CDR3 comprises 12 residues. Trimming took 7 bases from V and 7 from J, leaving 13 bases between them. CDR1 is MDHEN, CDR2 SYDVKM, per germline. CDR3 sequence reads: CASTPPRSEAFF. CDR3 DNA sequence: TGTGCCAGCACCCCCCCCCGGAGTGAAGCTTTCTTT.

This clone was seen only once. The J gene is TRBJ2-3, the V gene TRBV5-1, with 13 bases that match TRBD2. This CDR3 comprises 16 residues. Germline CDR1 and CDR2: SGHRS and YFSETQ. The V segment lost 5 bases and the J segment 2 bases; nucleotides outside the gene matches: 5. The CDR3 region is CASRPGLAGYTDTQYF. In nucleotides, the CDR3 is TGCGCCAGCAGACCGGGACTAGCGGGGTACACAGATACGCAGTATTTT.

This clone was observed once. This chain uses TRBV10-1 with TRBJ1-1; D is unresolved. V dropped 3 bases and J dropped 0 bases, with 5 bases sitting between them. Germline V gene lookup returns CDR1 WNHNN and CDR2 SYGVQD (reference sequence). The CDR3 runs to 13 residues. This CDR3 is CASSETMNTEAFF. The CDR3 coding sequence is TGCGCCAGCAGTGAAACAATGAACACTGAAGCTTTCTTT.

The rearrangement uses TRBV18 and TRBJ1-4; 9 bases align to TRBD1. J was trimmed by 5 bases and V by 1 base; bases with no gene match: 2. The CDR3 covers 15 residues. Germline values: CDR1 KGHSH, CDR2 LQKENI. For the CDR3, the DNA is TGTGCCAGCTCACCACAGACAGGGGGGAATGAAAAACTGTTTTTT. Its protein is CASSPQTGGNEKLFF.

The J gene is TRBJ2-5, the V gene TRBV6-5; TRBD2 aligns across 14 bases. V dropped 10 bases and J dropped 5; count of bases not matched to a gene: 3. The CDR3 contains 13 residues. Germline CDR1 and CDR2: MNHEY and SVGAGI. Here the CDR3 DNA reads TGTGCCACCAGACTAGCGGGAGGGGAGACCCAGTACTTC. It translates to CATRLAGGETQYF.

The rearrangement uses TRBV28 and TRBJ1-2; D unresolved. Trimming took 3 bases from V and 4 from J, leaving 12 bases between them. The germline V gene has CDR1 MDHEN and CDR2 SYDVKM. The CDR3 has 14 amino acids. Here the CDR3 reads CASSLNGATYGYTF. For the CDR3, the DNA is TGTGCCAGCAGTTTGAACGGAGCCACCTATGGCTACACCTTC.

CDR3 sequence: CASSGTGKGQPQHF. The CDR3 DNA reads TGTGCCAGTAGTGGTACAGGGAAGGGTCAGCCCCAGCATTTT. This sequence joins TRBV19 and TRBJ1-5, with D possibly matching TRBD1 (6 bases). Germline V gives CDR1 LNHDA, CDR2 SQIVND (reference sequence). The ends were cut back, 5 bases at V and 6 bases at J, with 14 bases in the middle. The CDR3 is 14 residues long.

This chain links TRBV28 with TRBJ1-2, with D possibly being TRBD1 (6 bases). Germline-derived CDR1 and CDR2 are MDHEN and SYDVKM. V was cut by 2 bases and J by 0 bases, with 10 bases left in between. The length of the CDR3 is 15 residues. CDR3 coding DNA: TGTGCCAGCAGTTTAGGGGGGGGCTCTAACTATGGCTACACCTTC. This gives the protein CASSLGGGSNYGYTF.

CDR3 in amino acids: CASSIFAGPSYEQYF. CDR3 in DNA: TGTGCCAGTAGTATTTTTGCAGGGCCCTCCTACGAGCAGTACTTC. This sequence joins TRBV19 and TRBJ2-7; D possibly corresponds to TRBD1 (5 bases). Trimming removed 3 bases from V and 0 bases from J, with 12 bases in between. The CDR3 runs 15 residues. The germline V gene encodes CDR1 LNHDA and CDR2 SQIVND (reference sequence).

The genes are TRBV28 and TRBJ1-1, with D uncertain. The CDR3 consists of 11 residues. Germline CDR1 MDHEN, CDR2 SYDVKM. V was trimmed by 8 bases and J by 11 bases, leaving 15 bases between them. CDR3 region: CASLFGGQAFF. In nucleotides, the CDR3 is TGTGCCAGCTTGTTTGGAGGCCAGGCTTTCTTT.

This clone was found a few times. The rearrangement joins TRBV11-3 to TRBJ1-1; weak D call: TRBD1 (5 bases). From germline, CDR1 is SGHNT and CDR2 YENEEA. Trimming took 5 bases from V and 5 from J, leaving 18 bases between them. The CDR3 is 15 residues long. The CDR3 region is CASSQGSGERTEAFF. As DNA, the CDR3 is TGTGCCAGCAGCCAAGGATCGGGGGAGAGGACTGAAGCTTTCTTT.

The chain uses TRBV19 and TRBJ2-4; 7 bases match TRBD1. V lost 5 bases to trimming and J lost 7 bases; unmatched junction nucleotides: 5. CDR1 is LNHDA and CDR2 is SQIVND in the germline V gene (reference sequence). This CDR3 comprises 13 residues. The CDR3 sequence is CASSDRDSNIQYF. The CDR3 DNA sequence: TGTGCCAGTAGTGACCGGGACAGCAACATTCAGTACTTC.

CDR3 nucleotides: TGTGCCAGCAGGCGAACCGTGGACACCGGGGAGCTGTTTTTT. Its translation: CASRRTVDTGELFF. The rearrangement links TRBV13 to TRBJ2-2; no clear D. This CDR3 has 14 amino acids. With 6 bases removed from V and 3 bases from J, the gap between germline ends came to 11 bases. CDR1 and CDR2 from the germline V gene are PRHDT and FYEKMQ (reference sequence).

This chain uses TRBV3-1 (or the pseudogene TRBV3-2) with TRBJ2-7, with 8 bases fitting TRBD2. The V gene's germline CDR1 is LGHDT and CDR2 YNNKEL (reference sequence). The trim removed 4 bases at V and 0 bases at J, leaving 5 bases unmatched. The CDR3 loop spans 15 amino acids. The CDR3 bases are TGTGCCAGCAGCCCGGGACTAGTGGGCTCCTACGAGCAGTACTTC. Encoded protein: CASSPGLVGSYEQYF.

The chain links TRBV6-5 to TRBJ2-3, with D uncertain. In germline, CDR1 is MNHEY, CDR2 SVGAGI. CDR3 length: 14 amino acids. V gave up 0 bases and J gave up 2 bases, with 6 bases separating them. Here the CDR3 reads CASSYSRDTDTQYF. The CDR3 DNA reads as TGTGCCAGCAGTTACTCACGCGACACAGATACGCAGTATTTT.

Concerning this clone itself: One junction end disagrees with the germline gene, perhaps due to a read error. This chain uses TRBV6-5 with TRBJ2-7; TRBD2 aligns across 8 bases. CDR3 length: 15 residues. Germline V gene lookup returns CDR1 MNHEY and CDR2 SVGAGI. CDR3 bases: TGCGCAGCAAAGGTTAGCGGGATAGCGGCCTACGAGCAGTACTTC. Translation: CAAKVSGIAAYEQYF.

The rearrangement links TRBV30 to TRBJ1-3; D gene unclear. The ends were cut back, 7 bases at V and 1 base at J, with 11 bases in the middle. The CDR3 loop spans 13 amino acids. CDR1 is GTSNPN and CDR2 is SVGIG in the germline V gene (reference sequence). The CDR3 loop is CASSADSGNTIYF. The CDR3 bases are TGTGCCTCAAGCGCAGATTCTGGAAACACCATATATTTT.

The chain couples TRBV11-2 to TRBJ2-3; 9 nucleotides align to TRBD1. This CDR3 is built from 15 residues. The junction had 8 bases not matched to a gene; V was cut back by 4 bases and J by 6 bases. CDR1 is SGHAT, CDR2 FQNNGV, per germline. CDR3 sequence reads: CASSSIQGAVDTQYF. Written as DNA, the CDR3 is TGTGCCAGCAGCTCGATACAGGGGGCGGTGGATACGCAGTATTTT.

CDR3 protein: CATSRALAVGELFF. CDR3 in DNA: TGTGCCACCAGCAGAGCCCTAGCGGTCGGGGAGCTGTTTTTT. V is TRBV15 and J is TRBJ2-2; 7 bases map to TRBD2. Germline V lookup: CDR1 LNHNV, CDR2 YYDKDF (reference sequence). Germline trimming cut 1 base from V and 7 bases from J; bases unmatched to any gene: 3. The CDR3 sequence is 14 residues long.

This clone showed up just once. The J gene is TRBJ1-1, the V gene TRBV29-1; D ambiguous. V was cut by 6 bases and J by 3 bases, with 14 bases left in between. The CDR3 length is 13 residues. Germline V lookup: CDR1 SQVTM, CDR2 ANQGSEA. The chain's CDR3 is CSVDVRLDTEAFF. The CDR3 region has the DNA TGCAGCGTCGATGTCCGTCTAGACACTGAAGCTTTCTTT.

The chain is built from TRBV23-1 and TRBJ1-2; D ambiguous. TRBV23-1 is assigned to the ORF class and has an uncertain function. CDR3 length equals 18 residues. V shed 4 bases and J shed 4 bases, with 25 bases lying between them. The CDR3 DNA reads as TGCGCCAGCAGTCCTCTACTTTCGAGGGCGGGGTCTGTCTATGGCTACACCTTC. This translates into CASSPLLSRAGSVYGYTF.

The genes are TRBV5-1 and TRBJ2-4; 10 bases align to TRBD2. Germline V gene lookup returns CDR1 SGHRS and CDR2 YFSETQ. Trimming took 3 bases from V and 2 from J; bases not matched to a gene: 5. The CDR3 has 16 residues. The CDR3 DNA follows: TGCGCCAGCAGCTCTAGCGGGAGTGGGACCAAAAACATTCAGTACTTC. Amino acid sequence: CASSSSGSGTKNIQYF.

This clone showed up just once. The V gene is TRBV28, the J gene TRBJ1-5; D remains unclear. Deletions cut 6 bases from V and 0 bases from J, with 12 bases between. CDR1 is MDHEN and CDR2 is SYDVKM in the germline V gene. This CDR3 has 15 residues. The CDR3 reads CASSVPWASNQPQHF. For the CDR3, the DNA is TGTGCCAGCAGCGTCCCTTGGGCTAGCAATCAGCCCCAGCATTTT.

The chain links TRBV6-1 to TRBJ2-1, with 9 positions matching TRBD1. Unmatched junction bases numbered 6, after V lost 5 bases and J lost 1 base. The germline CDR1 and CDR2 sequences are MNHNS and SASEGT. The CDR3 has 16 residues. CDR3 sequence: CASSKGTGQSYNEQFF. The DNA of the CDR3 is TGTGCCAGCAGTAAAGGGACAGGGCAATCCTACAATGAGCAGTTCTTC.

V usage is TRBV7-2 and J usage is TRBJ1-4; TRBD1 matches 7 bases. V was pared by 5 bases and J by 3 bases, with 6 bases of the junction left unmatched. The germline V gene encodes CDR1 SGHTA and CDR2 FQGNSA. The CDR3 loop spans 15 amino acids. Here the CDR3 DNA reads TGTGCCAGCAGCCTCCAGGGGGTGCCTAATGAAAAACTGTTTTTT. This codes for CASSLQGVPNEKLFF.

This chain connects TRBV29-1 to TRBJ1-6; D is uncertain. This CDR3 has 14 amino acids. The V gene's germline CDR1 is SQVTM and CDR2 ANQGSEA. V lost 6 bases and J 5 bases, leaving 14 bases between the germline ends. This CDR3 reads CSVRKGLDNSPLHF. CDR3 coding DNA: TGCAGCGTCAGAAAAGGACTGGATAATTCACCCCTCCACTTT.

This chain connects TRBV7-9 to TRBJ2-7, with TRBD1 matching 8 bases. The germline gives CDR1 SEHNR, CDR2 FQNEAQ (reference sequence). The V gene end was trimmed by 4 bases and the J gene end by 2 bases; junction bases not matched to a gene: 7. The CDR3 is made up of 15 amino acids. As DNA, the CDR3 is TGTGCCAGCAGCTCTCCCGGGACAGGAACCTACGAGCAGTACTTC. Its translation: CASSSPGTGTYEQYF.

This sequence joins TRBV6-5 and TRBJ1-6; D remains ambiguous. The CDR3 contains 13 residues. V was pared by 7 bases and J by 7 bases, with 11 bases between. Germline CDR1 is MNHEY and CDR2 is SVGAGI. The CDR3 nucleotides are TGTGCCAGCACCATAAAGCGAAATTCACCCCTCCACTTT. It yields the protein CASTIKRNSPLHF.

The chain joins TRBV19 to TRBJ2-1; tentative D call: TRBD2 (6 bases). Germline V gene lookup returns CDR1 LNHDA and CDR2 SQIVND (reference sequence). The germline V and J ends were trimmed by 3 bases and 6 bases, with 12 bases remaining between them. The CDR3 sequence is 14 residues long. The CDR3 DNA reads TGTGCCAGTAGTATGACTAGGCAGCCCAATGAGCAGTTCTTC. Residues: CASSMTRQPNEQFF.

The CDR3, as DNA: TGTGCCAGCAGCGTAGCCGCAGGGGGTTACAATGAGCAGTTCTTC. It is translated as CASSVAAGGYNEQFF. This chain links TRBV9 with TRBJ2-1, with 7 bases matching TRBD1. J lost 4 bases, V lost 0 bases, and 4 bases had no gene match. Germline V lookup: CDR1 SGDLS, CDR2 YYNGEE. The CDR3 runs 15 residues.

The chain couples TRBV7-8 to TRBJ2-1; 9 nucleotides agree with TRBD2. The CDR3 is 16 residues long. From germline, CDR1 is SGHVS and CDR2 FQNEAQ. Trimming took 2 bases from V and 4 from J; bases not matched to a gene: 6. CDR3 sequence: CASSLSASGKYNEQFF. CDR3 DNA: TGTGCCAGCAGCTTAAGTGCTAGCGGGAAATACAATGAGCAGTTCTTC.